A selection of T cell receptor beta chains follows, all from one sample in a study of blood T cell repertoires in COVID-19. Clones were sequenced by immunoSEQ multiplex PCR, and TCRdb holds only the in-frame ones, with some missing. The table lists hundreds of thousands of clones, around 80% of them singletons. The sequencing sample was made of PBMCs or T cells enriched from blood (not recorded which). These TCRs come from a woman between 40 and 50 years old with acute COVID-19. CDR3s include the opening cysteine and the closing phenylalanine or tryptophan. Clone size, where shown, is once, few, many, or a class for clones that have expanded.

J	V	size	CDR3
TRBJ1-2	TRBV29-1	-	CSVEDWSGSGYTF
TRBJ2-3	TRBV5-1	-	CASSKILAGPSTDTQYF
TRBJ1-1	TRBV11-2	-	CASSPFTEAFF
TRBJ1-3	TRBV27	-	CASSLNRGSGNTIYF
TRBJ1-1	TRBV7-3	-	CASSLSGPHTEAFF
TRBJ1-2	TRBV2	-	CASSVQGQSYGYTF
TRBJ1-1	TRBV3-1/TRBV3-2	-	CASSQGQLSTEAFF
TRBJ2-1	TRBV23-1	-	CASPLGRSISSYNEQFF
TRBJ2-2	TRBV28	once	CASSLWQAGELFF
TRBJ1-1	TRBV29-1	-	CSVALGQEDTEAFF
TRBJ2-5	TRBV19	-	CASSIIGVEETQYF
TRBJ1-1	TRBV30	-	CAWAQGKTEAFF
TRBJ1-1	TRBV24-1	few	CATRQEGVNTEAFF